Each of the 22 T cell receptor beta chains below was sequenced from the same sample in a study of beta chain features in type 1 diabetes. General observations from the study: All four CD4+ subsets from Type 1 diabetes patients carried moderately but significantly shorter TCRB CDR3s.

These receptors are not linked to any known antigen. Investigators reverse transcribed all isolated RNA, so they sequenced expressed TCRB transcripts. Only in-frame clones appear in the TCRdb table, and some are missing; sequencing was by immunoSEQ multiplex PCR. This table has some 330,000 clones, roughly 12% appearing once. What was sequenced was naive CD4+ T cells from blood. Receptors were obtained from a young woman with type 1 diabetes.

The chain uses TRBV19 and TRBJ1-2; TRBD1 aligns across 8 bases. V dropped 4 bases and J dropped 9; count of bases not matched to a gene: 10. Germline V gene lookup returns CDR1 LNHDA and CDR2 SQIVND (reference sequence). The CDR3 has 14 residues. CDR3 nucleotide sequence: TGTGCCAGTAGTAGGGGACAGGATCCCGTGAGCTACACCTTC. It translates to CASSRGQDPVSYTF.

The chain's CDR3 is CASSPRGEREDNEQFF. CDR3 coding DNA: TGTGCCAGCAGCCCCAGGGGTGAGCGGGAGGACAATGAGCAGTTCTTC. The rearrangement uses TRBV7-2 and TRBJ2-1; 9 bases map to TRBD2. Germline-derived CDR1 and CDR2 are SGHTA and FQGNSA. J gave up 5 bases and V 5 bases, and 10 bases lay outside the gene matches. CDR3 length: 16 residues.

This chain's CDR3 is CASRSSAGTGANEQYF. CDR3 in DNA: TGTGCCAGCAGGTCCTCGGCCGGGACAGGGGCCAACGAGCAGTACTTC. The rearrangement uses TRBV7-2 and TRBJ2-7, with 10 bases aligning to TRBD1. The V gene's germline CDR1 is SGHTA and CDR2 FQGNSA. Trimming at V came to 6 bases and at J to 5 bases, leaving 13 bases not matched to a gene. The length of the CDR3 is 16 residues.

This clone was recorded a few times. For the CDR3, the DNA is TGTGCCATCAGGGGACAGGGATCCTATGGCTACACCTTC. Its protein product is CAIRGQGSYGYTF. The chain carries TRBV10-3 and TRBJ1-2; TRBD1 matches 9 bases. Per the germline V gene, CDR1 is ENHRY and CDR2 is SYGVKD. The CDR3 runs to 13 residues. After removal of 6 bases from V and 4 bases from J, the junction contained 3 bases not matched to a gene.

In this sample, this clone turned up a few times. The chain couples TRBV4-1 to TRBJ2-6, with 7 positions matching TRBD1. The germline V gene encodes CDR1 MGHRA and CDR2 YSYEKL. V shed 4 bases and J 0 bases; nucleotides not matched to a gene: 9. This CDR3 is built from 18 residues. The CDR3 DNA reads as TGCGCCAGCAGCCTCTCCGGGACAGCGTCCTCTGGGGCCAACGTCCTGACTTTC. Amino acids: CASSLSGTASSGANVLTF.

This clone was found a few times. The chain recombines TRBV5-1 with TRBJ2-7; 8 bases fit TRBD2. Trimming took 4 bases from V and 0 from J; bases not matched to a gene: 12. CDR1 is SGHRS, CDR2 YFSETQ, per germline. The CDR3 length is 17 residues. The CDR3 coding sequence is TGCGCCAGCAGCCGTCCGGGGGGCGGGGGGCCCTCCTACGAGCAGTACTTC. Amino acid sequence: CASSRPGGGGPSYEQYF.

As concerns this clone: The same CDR3 is also encoded by other DNA sequences in this sample. CDR3 sequence: CASSLGLRETQYF. CDR3 DNA sequence: TGTGCCAGCAGCCTGGGACTGCGGGAGACCCAGTACTTC. This chain uses TRBV7-9 with TRBJ2-5, with D tentatively TRBD2 (6 bases). The CDR3 length is 13 residues. Germline CDR1 and CDR2: SEHNR and FQNEAQ (reference sequence). Trimming pared 5 bases from V and 5 bases from J, leaving 12 bases between.

V and J are TRBV5-4 and TRBJ2-5; D is unclear. The germline V gene encodes CDR1 SGHNT and CDR2 YYREEE (reference sequence). The CDR3 length is 13 residues. Between the trimmed V and J ends, which lost 4 bases and 2 bases, there was a span of 9 bases. The CDR3 DNA is TGTGCCAGCAGCCCCGGGTTACAAGAGACCCAGTACTTC. As protein: CASSPGLQETQYF.

The genes are TRBV9 and TRBJ2-1; D ambiguous. V lost 0 bases and J 6 bases, leaving 7 bases between the germline ends. Germline values: CDR1 SGDLS, CDR2 YYNGEE. The CDR3 covers 13 residues. This chain's CDR3 is CASSVETTNEQFF. The CDR3 DNA reads TGTGCCAGCAGCGTAGAAACTACCAATGAGCAGTTCTTC.

The chain recombines TRBV7-2 with TRBJ2-3, with 10 bases matching TRBD2. Trimming removed 2 bases from V and 0 bases from J; junction bases left unmatched: 8. Germline V gives CDR1 SGHTA, CDR2 FQGNSA. This CDR3 comprises 18 residues. The CDR3 sequence: CASSLRASGGLSTDTQYF. The CDR3 coding sequence is TGTGCCAGCAGCTTACGCGCTAGCGGGGGACTTAGCACAGATACGCAGTATTTT. Drawing the rest from reference TRBV7-2 and TRBJ2-3, the complete variable domain is GAGVSQSPSNKVTEKGKDVELRCDPISGHTALYWYRQSLGQGLEFLIYFQGNSAPDKSGLPSDRFSAERTGGSVSTLTIQRTQQEDSAVYLCASSLRASGGLSTDTQYFGPGTRLTVL.

The rearrangement uses TRBV6-5 and TRBJ2-1; tentatively, D is TRBD1 (6 bases). CDR3 size: 13 residues. Germline V gene lookup returns CDR1 MNHEY and CDR2 SVGAGI. With 7 bases removed from V and 3 bases from J, the gap between germline ends came to 10 bases. This CDR3 is CASTRGNYNEQFF. CDR3 bases: TGTGCCAGCACAAGGGGGAACTACAATGAGCAGTTCTTC.

This clone was seen a handful of times. J is TRBJ1-5 and V is TRBV7-2; 7 bases are a match to TRBD1. The CDR3 extends over 15 amino acids. V gave up 1 base and J gave up 6 bases; unmatched junction bases: 6. Germline V lookup: CDR1 SGHTA, CDR2 FQGNSA. The CDR3 DNA sequence: TGTGCCAGCAGCTTAGACAGGGGCAGGGGTCAGCCCCAGCATTTT. Translating it yields CASSLDRGRGQPQHF.

This clone was observed a few times. The rearrangement joins TRBV4-2 to TRBJ1-2; TRBD1 might be the D (6 bases). The CDR3 is made up of 14 amino acids. Germline lookup yields CDR1 LGHNA and CDR2 YNFKEQ. The V gene lost 3 bases and the J gene lost 1 base, with 9 bases spanning the gap. The CDR3 protein is CASSHPQGNYGYTF. The CDR3 DNA follows: TGTGCCAGCAGCCACCCACAGGGTAACTATGGCTACACCTTC.

This chain links TRBV6-5 with TRBJ2-2; 7 bases fit TRBD1. Trimming cost V 5 bases and J 5 bases; bases outside gene matches: 8. The CDR3 runs to 15 residues. The germline CDR1 and CDR2 sequences are MNHEY and SVGAGI. The CDR3 DNA sequence: TGTGCCAGCAGTAACCGGGACAGCTGGACCGGGGAGCTGTTTTTT. It translates to CASSNRDSWTGELFF.

This sequence joins TRBV28 and TRBJ2-3; D perhaps matches TRBD2 (5 bases). Germline V gene data show CDR1 as MDHEN and CDR2 as SYDVKM. Trimming removed 6 bases at V and 8 bases at J, with 18 bases between. The CDR3 sequence is 14 residues long. CDR3 protein: CASSPVGVTGTQYF. The CDR3 nucleotides read TGTGCCAGCAGCCCCGTGGGAGTGACGGGTACGCAGTATTTT.

This chain connects TRBV29-1 to TRBJ2-7; D gene ambiguous. Deletions cut 0 bases from V and 4 bases from J, with 7 bases between. The CDR3 length is 12 residues. CDR1 is SQVTM, CDR2 ANQGSEA, per germline. The CDR3 bases are TGCAGCGTTGAAGACTGGCAATACGAGCAGTACTTC. This sequence encodes CSVEDWQYEQYF.

J is TRBJ2-3 and V is TRBV5-1; tentatively, D is TRBD1 (6 bases). Germline V gives CDR1 SGHRS, CDR2 YFSETQ. Trimming pared 1 base from V and 2 bases from J, leaving 8 bases between. The CDR3 has 14 amino acids. The CDR3 DNA is TGCGCCAGCAGCTTGAGGGGGTACACAGATACGCAGTATTTT. Residues: CASSLRGYTDTQYF. Looking up the rest from reference TRBV5-1 and TRBJ2-3 gives the full variable domain: KAGVTQTPRYLIKTRGQQVTLSCSPISGHRSVSWYQQTPGQGLQFLFEYFSETQRNKGNFPGRFSGRQFSNSRSEMNVSTLELGDSALYLCASSLRGYTDTQYFGPGTRLTVL.

The rearrangement joins TRBV14 to TRBJ2-2; TRBD1 is a possible D gene (6 bases). This CDR3 has 14 residues. V lost 3 bases, J lost 4 bases, and 9 bases lay in between. CDR1 and CDR2 from the germline V gene are SGHDN and FVKESK. The CDR3 DNA reads TGTGCCAGCAGCCACGGGACAACCACCGGGGAGCTGTTTTTT. Protein: CASSHGTTTGELFF.

This clone was seen more than once but under ten times. The chain is built from TRBV9 and TRBJ1-1, with 7 nucleotides matching TRBD1. The CDR3 spans 18 residues. Germline assignment: CDR1 SGDLS and CDR2 YYNGEE. V was clipped by 4 bases and J by 1 base; unmatched bases: 16. The CDR3 protein is CASSRDRQGSSTNTEAFF. The CDR3 coding sequence is TGTGCCAGCAGCCGAGACCGACAGGGAAGTTCCACGAACACTGAAGCTTTCTTT.

Details on this clone: The identical CDR3 is also encoded by other nucleotide sequences in the sample. The chain combines TRBV18 with TRBJ2-1; D perhaps matches TRBD2 (5 bases). CDR1 is KGHSH, CDR2 LQKENI, per germline. Trimming shortened V by 3 bases and J by 1 base, and 13 bases separated the two germline ends. The CDR3 contains 16 residues. CDR3 DNA: TGTGCCAGCTCACCCCCTGGGCGCGGGTCCTACAATGAGCAGTTCTTC. This gives the protein CASSPPGRGSYNEQFF. The full variable domain, rest sourced from reference TRBV18 and TRBJ2-1, is NAGVMQNPRHLVRRRGQEARLRCSPMKGHSHVYWYRQLPEEGLKFMVYLQKENIIDESGMPKERFSAEFPKEGPSILRIQQVVRGDSAAYFCASSPPGRGSYNEQFFGPGTRLTVL.

The chain recombines TRBV20-1 with TRBJ2-7; D gene unclear. With 3 bases removed from V and 6 bases from J, the gap between germline ends came to 9 bases. The CDR3 loop spans 11 amino acids. Looked up from germline, CDR1 is DFQATT and CDR2 is SNEGSKA (reference sequence). CDR3: CSASYRVEQYF. Here the CDR3 DNA reads TGCAGTGCTAGCTACCGGGTCGAGCAGTACTTC.

The chain employs TRBV10-3 and TRBJ2-5, with 7 positions matching TRBD2. The CDR3 has 15 amino acids. CDR1 ENHRY and CDR2 SYGVKD come from the germline V gene. The V segment lost 7 bases and the J segment 4 bases; nucleotides outside the gene matches: 12. The CDR3 region is CAITRNPTGGETQYF. CDR3 DNA: TGTGCCATCACTAGGAACCCCACGGGGGGAGAGACCCAGTACTTC.